Listed below are T cell receptor beta chains from one sample, sequenced in a study of shared clonotypes between healthy human individuals. Only in-frame clones appear in the TCRdb table, and some are missing; sequencing was by immunoSEQ multiplex PCR. The repertoire includes roughly 1.5 million clones, 95% to 99% of them detected once, and approximately 0.45% sits in the top ten. The sample consisted of naive CD4+ T cells sorted from blood. The receptors shown here come from a man aged 25-45 years in good health. Each CDR3 is given with its conserved first and last residue. The D gene is left open where the match is weak. Not all rows give a size; the values are once, few, many and, for expanded clones, a class.

>TRBV27|TRBJ2-2|once|-
TGTGCCAGCAGCCCCGCCCACAGTCTAGCGACATTTCAGACCGGGGAGCTGTTTTTT
CASSPAHSLATFQTGELFF
>TRBV27|TRBJ2-2|-|TRBD2
TGTGCCAGCAGGGAGGGACTAGTGGGCACCGGGGAGCTGTTTTTT
CASREGLVGTGELFF
>TRBV5-4|TRBJ1-2|-|-
TGTGCCAGCAGCTTGGAACTCCGGGACGTTGACAACTATGGCTACACCTTC
CASSLELRDVDNYGYTF
>TRBV2|TRBJ1-2|-|-
TGTGCCAGCCGCCGTCGGGGAACCCTCTATGGCTACACCTTC
CASRRRGTLYGYTF
>TRBV6-1|TRBJ1-5|-|TRBD1
TGTGCCAGCAGTCCAGGGGGGTTAATTCAGCCCCAGCATTTT
CASSPGGLIQPQHF
>TRBV13|TRBJ2-5|-|TRBD2
TGTGCCAGCAGCTTGGGACTAGCGGGAGTCGAAGAGACCCAGTACTTC
CASSLGLAGVEETQYF
>TRBV7-9|TRBJ2-6|once|-
TGTGCCAGCAGCTTAGACGGGTGGCAGGCCTCTGGGGCCAACGTCCTGACTTTC
CASSLDGWQASGANVLTF
>TRBV18|TRBJ2-3|-|-
TGTGCCAGCTCACCCTTCCCGGACAGCACAGATACGCAGTATTTT
CASSPFPDSTDTQYF
>TRBV5-1|TRBJ2-7|-|TRBD2
TGCGCCAGCAGCCGGAGGGCTAGCGGGGACTACGAGCAGTACTTC
CASSRRASGDYEQYF
>TRBV7-2|TRBJ2-7|-|TRBD1
TGTGCCAGCAGCTTCTTACAGGGGCCCTACGAGCAGTACTTC
CASSFLQGPYEQYF
>TRBV7-9|TRBJ2-7|-|TRBD2
TGTGCCAGCAGCCGTAGGGGCGGGAGGTCCCACTACGAGCAGTACTTC
CASSRRGGRSHYEQYF
>TRBV6-1|TRBJ2-2|-|-
TGTGCCAGCAGTGAAGTAGGCCCCGTGTCCGGGGAGCTGTTTTTT
CASSEVGPVSGELFF
>TRBV18|TRBJ2-7|-|TRBD1
TGTGCCAGCTCACCATTCGCCAACGGCCCGGGACAGGGATCCTACGAGCAGTACTTC
CASSPFANGPGQGSYEQYF
>TRBV11-2|TRBJ2-3|-|-
TGTGCCAGCAGCTTAGATGTCGGGGTTACAGATACGCAGTATTTT
CASSLDVGVTDTQYF
>TRBV25-1|TRBJ2-2|-|-
TGTGCCAGCATGTGGACCGGGGAGCTGTTTTTT
CASMWTGELFF
>TRBV28|TRBJ2-3|-|TRBD1
TGTGCCAGCAGTACACCGACAGGGTTCACAGATACGCAGTATTTT
CASSTPTGFTDTQYF
>TRBV11-2|TRBJ2-5|-|-
TGTGCCAGCAGCTTAGCGGGAATTGAGACCCAGTACTTC
CASSLAGIETQYF
>TRBV28|TRBJ2-5|-|-
TGTGCCAGCAGGCATAGACCGGAAGAGACCCAGTACTTC
CASRHRPEETQYF
>TRBV14|TRBJ2-3|-|-
TGTGCCAGCAGCCAACGAACTAGTGGCACAGATACGCAGTATTTT
CASSQRTSGTDTQYF
>TRBV29-1|TRBJ2-3|-|TRBD2
TGCAGCGTTGATAGCGGGAGGGGATCAGATACGCAGTATTTT
CSVDSGRGSDTQYF
>TRBV5-5|TRBJ2-2|-|TRBD2
TGTGCCAGCAGCTTAGGGACTAGCGGGTACACCGGGGAGCTGTTTTTT
CASSLGTSGYTGELFF
>TRBV7-9|TRBJ2-7|-|TRBD2
TGTGCCAGCAGCTTGGAAAGTAGCGGGGCCTACGAGCAGTACTTC
CASSLESSGAYEQYF
>TRBV18|TRBJ1-1|-|-
TGTGCCAGCTCACCATTCGTGGGGCCGAACACTGAAGCTTTCTTT
CASSPFVGPNTEAFF
>TRBV19|TRBJ1-2|-|-
TGTGCCAGTAGGACAGCAACAGGCGGCTACACCTTC
CASRTATGGYTF
>TRBV27|TRBJ1-4|-|-
TGTGCCAGCAGTTCAATAAGGGTTCCTAATGAAAAACTGTTTTTT
CASSSIRVPNEKLFF
>TRBV28|TRBJ2-5|-|TRBD2
TGTGCCAGCAGTTTAGTGGGACTAGCGGGAGTTGAGACCCAGTACTTC
CASSLVGLAGVETQYF
>TRBV9|TRBJ2-1|-|TRBD2
TGTGCCAGCAGCGTAGGTGGGACTAGTTTTGGGAATGAGCAGTTCTTC
CASSVGGTSFGNEQFF
>TRBV4-1|TRBJ2-3|once|-
TGCGCCAGCAGCCAAGAATTTCCGTCGGCGGATACGCAGTATTTT
CASSQEFPSADTQYF
>TRBV6-1|TRBJ2-7|once|TRBD2
TGTGCCAGCAGTGAAGCGGATCAGGGACTAGCGGGACACGAGCAGTACTTC
CASSEADQGLAGHEQYF
>TRBV18|TRBJ1-1|-|-
TGTGCCAGCTCTCGACAACCGGGGGGCGCGGGCACTGAAGCTTTCTTT
CASSRQPGGAGTEAFF
>TRBV7-3|TRBJ2-5|once|-
TGTGCCAGCAGCTTACAAGGGGGTAGAGAGACCCAGTACTTC
CASSLQGGRETQYF
>TRBV7-6|TRBJ2-7|-|TRBD2
TGTGCCAGCAGCTTAGAAGACGGGAGGCGGTACGAGCAGTACTTC
CASSLEDGRRYEQYF
>TRBV28|TRBJ2-7|-|-
TGTGCCAGCAGTTTTTTGGGAAGCTCCTACGAGCAGTACTTC
CASSFLGSSYEQYF
>TRBV5-1|TRBJ2-1|-|TRBD2
TGCGCCAGTAAGAGGACTAGCGATATAAACAATGAGCAGTTCTTC
CASKRTSDINNEQFF
>TRBV4-1|TRBJ2-5|-|-
TGCGCCAGCAGCAGGACCCTCGGGACGGGAGAGACCCAGTACTTC
CASSRTLGTGETQYF
>TRBV6-6|TRBJ2-7|-|TRBD2
TGTGCCAGCTCTAGCGGCCTACGAGGGCAGTACTTC
CASSSGLRGQYF
>TRBV5-1|TRBJ2-5|-|TRBD2
TGCGCCAGCAGCTTGCTAGCGGGAGGGGGAGAGACCCAGTACTTC
CASSLLAGGGETQYF